These 2 T cell receptor beta chains originate from one sample sequenced in a study of cytomegalovirus exposure and HLA in healthy donors. With 60 Vbeta and 13 Jbeta primers, the PCR was carried out. Sequenced by immunoSEQ multiplex PCR; TCRdb stores in-frame clones only, minus some. The table records more than 80,000 clones, 75% of them present only once. The specimen sequenced was PBMCs. These receptors all stem from a man aged 35-49 years in good health and CMV-seronegative.

This chain joins TRBV14 and TRBJ1-6, with a weak D call TRBD1 (6 bases). The CDR3 consists of 17 residues. Trimming removed 2 bases at V and 1 base at J, with 12 bases between. Germline lookup yields CDR1 SGHDN and CDR2 FVKESK. CDR3 amino acids: CASSQLQGLSYNSPLHF. CDR3 bases: TGTGCCAGCAGCCAACTTCAGGGGTTGTCCTATAATTCACCCCTCCACTTT.

The chain links TRBV5-6 to TRBJ2-5, with D maybe TRBD1 (6 bases). Near its end, the DNA agrees better with TRBJ2-7, so the J call may be wrong. Germline CDR1 is SGHDT and CDR2 is YYEEEE. The CDR3 runs to 14 residues. CDR3 sequence (DNA): TGTGCCAGCAGCTTGACAGGGACCCTCTACGAGCAGTACTTC. Translation: CASSLTGTLYEQYF.